This TCR beta chain was retrieved from a study of cytomegalovirus exposure and HLA in healthy donors. General study points: Analysis performed later found around 15,000 TCR beta sequences associated with HLA alleles at 0.05 false discovery rate. Reported results showed that the classifier diagnosed cytomegalovirus status with high specificity and sensitivity. What TCR beta sequences reportedly achieved was accurate prediction of HLA-A and HLA-B alleles in most subjects.

As regards this clone: Its antigen is still unknown.

With 60 Vbeta and 13 Jbeta primers, the PCR was carried out. Sequenced by immunoSEQ multiplex PCR; TCRdb stores in-frame clones only, minus some. This sample's table reports approximately 110,000 clones. Germline V gene sequence: CDR1 LGHNA, CDR2 YNFKEQ. CDR3 size: 16 residues. J gave up 10 bases and V 3 bases, and 13 bases lay outside the gene matches. The chain combines TRBV4-2 with TRBJ1-4; 8 bases fit TRBD1. The sample comprised PBMCs. This TCR was sampled from a man aged 40-55 years in good health and CMV-seronegative. CDR3 in DNA: TGTGCCAGCAGCCAGGATGGGGACAGGCTAACGGGAAAACTGTTTTTT. Translated: CASSQDGDRLTGKLFF.